Below, 5 T cell receptor beta chains from the same sample are listed, as sequenced in a study of cytomegalovirus exposure and HLA in healthy donors. Use of 60 Vbeta and 13 Jbeta primers characterized the PCR. Produced via immunoSEQ multiplex PCR; TCRdb's table is partial and in-frame only. The sample lists 270,000 or so clones, roughly 91% occurring once. The sequencing input was PBMCs. Receptors originate from a girl aged 2 to 9 in good health and CMV-seronegative.

The V gene is TRBV7-6, the J gene TRBJ1-1; 9 nucleotides agree with TRBD1. Per germline, CDR1 SGHVS and CDR2 FNYEAQ. Unmatched junction bases numbered 5, after V lost 6 bases and J lost 3 bases. The CDR3 is made up of 14 amino acids. In DNA, the CDR3 is TGTGCCAGCAGTTCCGACAGGGGGTACACTGAAGCTTTCTTT. Protein sequence: CASSSDRGYTEAFF.

The V call is TRBV5-1, the J call TRBJ1-1; 8 bases fit TRBD1. The CDR3 totals 17 residues. The trim removed 0 bases at V and 6 bases at J, leaving 13 bases unmatched. Germline V CDR1 and CDR2: SGHRS, YFSETQ. CDR3 coding DNA: TGCGCCAGCAGCTTGGCCGGGACAGGAGCCCTTGGGGCTGAAGCTTTCTTT. The encoded protein is CASSLAGTGALGAEAFF.

This chain uses TRBV18 with TRBJ2-3; D is perhaps TRBD2 (6 bases). The CDR3 loop spans 16 amino acids. CDR1 and CDR2 from the germline V gene are KGHSH and LQKENI. V was shortened by 2 bases and J by 2 bases, with 14 bases between the two germline ends. CDR3 DNA sequence: TGTGCCAGCTCACCATTGGGAGGCGCCGTCACAGATACGCAGTATTTT. It yields the protein CASSPLGGAVTDTQYF.

The chain recombines TRBV5-4 with TRBJ1-1; D is perhaps TRBD1 (6 bases). CDR1 SGHNT and CDR2 YYREEE come from the germline V gene (reference sequence). Trimming took off 5 bases at V and 2 bases at J, with 10 bases between the two ends. This CDR3 has 13 residues. The CDR3, as DNA: TGTGCCAGCAGTTCGGACAGTAACACTGAAGCTTTCTTT. It yields the protein CASSSDSNTEAFF.

The chain is built from TRBV29-1 and TRBJ2-5; D not certain. Trimming stripped 4 bases from V and 11 bases from J, with 11 bases between. Germline V lookup: CDR1 SQVTM, CDR2 ANQGSEA. CDR3 length: 10 residues. CDR3 in DNA: TGCAGCGTTGGTAGTGAAGAGCAGTACTTC. Its protein product is CSVGSEEQYF. Full variable domain (outside the CDR3, taken from reference TRBV29-1 and TRBJ2-5): SAVISQKPSRDICQRGTSLTIQCQVDSQVTMMFWYRQQPGQSLTLIATANQGSEATYESGFVIDKFPISRPNLTFSTLTVSNMSPEDSSIYLCSVGSEEQYFGPGTRLLVL.